This T cell receptor (beta chain) is from a study of T cells in Graves' hyperthyroidism and ophthalmopathy (dated by TCRdb to the late 2010s). The study in broad terms: To identify distinguishing TCR V-J signatures, a discovery cohort of roughly 100 patients was used, comprising 43 with Graves' ophthalmopathy and around 57 with stable Graves' hyperthyroidism. An independent validation cohort of around 19 hyperthyroidism patients and about 16 patients who later progressed to ophthalmopathy tested prospective prediction of ophthalmopathy. The roughly 100 discovery patients were divided at random into training and test sets in a 7:3 ratio. In addition, the study compared T-cell repertoires in thyroid tissue and in blood from five to seven Graves' hyperthyroidism patients. After sampling, hyperthyroidism patients received methimazole starting at 30 mg daily, and ophthalmopathy patients received high-dose intravenous methylprednisolone. According to the paper, TCR Vbeta CDR3 sequencing was carried out on 135 peripheral blood samples, which came from approximately 41 ophthalmopathy, 75 or so hyperthyroidism and approximately 17 progressor patients. Results and caveats for the whole study, not just this receptor: In cross-validation, a model built on a 13 V-J signature told ophthalmopathy apart from stable hyperthyroidism with 85% to 90% sensitivity and roughly 81% specificity, and in testing the same model reached 80%/75%. Blood samples also contained most of the expanded thyroid clonotypes (frequency above 0.001), which suggests that blood repertoires may reflect thyroid immune responses. Sample size was not statistically predetermined, and investigators were not blinded to group allocation. During validation, the model predicted progression to ophthalmopathy a median of around six months ahead of onset, with around 71% sensitivity and roughly 75% specificity.

TCR beta CDR3 regions were amplified from RNA transcripts. For the first round of RT-PCR on the TCR CDR3, the HTBI primer set was used together with the Qiagen OneStep RT-PCR kit. A second multiplex PCR round built the libraries, followed by size selection and purification. Sequencing of the libraries was done on an Illumina HiSeq2000 using paired-end 100 bp reads. The study's processing was this. SOAPnuke was used to process the raw data, removing reads that contained adapters or uncalled bases, had a mean Phred below 15, or lacked an exact match to the constant primer or identifier. COPE v1.2.5 was used to merge the high-quality paired reads, and each unique nucleotide sequence was defined as a clonotype. MiTCR v1.1 was used to align clonotypes to the IMGT TRBV, TRBD and TRBJ reference segments. The analysis was restricted to V-J combinations with a frequency above 0.0001, which together covered just over 98% of the repertoires. The TCS score was defined as the ratio of F50 (clonal expansion) to E x V (chaos), calculated using BLOSUM62-based TCRdist between CDR3 peptides within each V-J. Welch's t-statistics and random forest reduced approximately 520 V-J features to 10 to 15, which were used in a naive Bayes classifier (R e1071). The similarity between thyroid and blood repertoires was quantified using the Morisita-Horn index. TCRdb reanalyzed the raw reads on its own, using fastp at Q25 for trimming and MiXCR for clone calling, and kept in-frame beta chains. Rows merge per CDR3 protein into single entries with the most common DNA and genes. The V and J calls come from TCRdb's annotation, not from the publication. Present in this sample are a few hundred thousand distinct CDR3 sequences, 35% to 55% of which were seen just once. The ten largest clones represent approximately 7.5% of the sample.

A patient counted as having stable Graves' hyperthyroidism if no progression to ophthalmopathy occurred over 18 months of follow-up. Hyperthyroidism patients were newly diagnosed, had a disease duration of under 2 months, and were aged 18 to 65 years. The study excluded patients with uncontrolled infections, other autoimmune diseases, pregnancy or lactation. Diagnoses relied on clinical symptoms, serum thyroxine and TRAb, thyroid ultrasound and orbital computed tomography. Trizol reagent was used to extract total RNA, and RNA quality was then checked on an Agilent 2100 Bioanalyzer. Ten or more counts support this clonotype. The clone's antigen remains unknown. Qualities for individual bases were not recorded, and no much larger clone is one base off. Specimen: peripheral blood or thyroid tissue (not recorded which). The sequence came from a young woman with Graves' hyperthyroidism.

This receptor has the CDR3 CASSQGAGGETQYF. The DNA sequence reads TGCGCCAGCAGCCAAGGAGCGGGAGGGGAGACCCAGTACTTC. The sequence joins TRBV4-1 to TRBJ2-5; 10 of the junction bases match TRBD2. Trimming takes 1 base off V and 5 bases off J; junction bases not matched to a gene: 1. CDR1 and CDR2, per the germline V gene, are MGHRA and YSYEKL. The CDR3 spans 14 residues, from the cysteine through the phenylalanine. Here the CDR3 DNA is all that survives: 42 bases in frame from base 1.